Listed below are T cell receptor beta chains from one sample, sequenced in a study of blood T cell repertoires in COVID-19. Measured with immunoSEQ multiplex PCR; TCRdb has only the in-frame clones, and not every one. The profile covers about 230,000 clones, with 80% to 90% appearing a single time and around 0.96% taken by the ten largest. The sequenced sample was peripheral blood. All receptors come from a man aged 40-49 years with acute or convalescent COVID-19. Each CDR3 is given with its conserved first and last residue. D genes are given only for firm matches. Size is omitted from some rows. Given values are once, few, many or a class for expanded clones.

CDR3	DNA	V	J	D	size	length
CASSPETGESSTDTQYF	TGTGCCAGCAGCCCGGAGACAGGGGAATCCAGCACAGATACGCAGTATTTT	TRBV5-6	TRBJ2-3	TRBD1	-	17
CASGKGAGVPLYGYTF	TGTGCCAGCGGGAAGGGGGCCGGGGTCCCTCTGTATGGCTACACCTTC	TRBV27	TRBJ1-2	TRBD1	-	16
CASSFTGGNTEAFF	TGTGCCAGCAGTTTTACAGGGGGGAACACTGAAGCTTTCTTT	TRBV6-2/TRBV6-3	TRBJ1-1	TRBD1	-	14
CASSFDREWTEAFF	TGTGCCAGCAGCTTCGACAGGGAGTGGACTGAAGCTTTCTTT	TRBV13	TRBJ1-1	TRBD1	-	14
CASSPRQGARTEAFF	TGTGCCAGCAGCCCAAGACAGGGGGCTCGAACTGAAGCTTTCTTT	TRBV7-2	TRBJ1-1	TRBD1	-	15
CAWSQDYTEAFF	TGTGCCTGGAGCCAGGACTACACTGAAGCTTTCTTT	TRBV30	TRBJ1-1	-	-	12
CASRAGASDTQYF	TGTGCCAGTAGAGCTGGGGCTTCAGATACGCAGTATTTT	TRBV19	TRBJ2-3	-	-	13
CASSFPESPTDTQYF	TGTGCCAGCAGCTTTCCAGAATCCCCAACAGATACGCAGTATTTT	TRBV5-4	TRBJ2-3	-	-	15
CASSPRPRSGLENTEAFF	TGTGCCAGCTCACCCCGTCCCAGGTCCGGATTAGAGAACACTGAAGCTTTCTTT	TRBV18	TRBJ1-1	-	-	18
CASSLALGGEKLFF	TGTGCCAGCAGCTTGGCCTTGGGAGGCGAAAAACTGTTTTTT	TRBV5-4	TRBJ1-4	-	-	14
CASSPGGGATYEQYF	TGTGCCAGCAGCCCTGGGGGAGGGGCGACCTACGAGCAGTACTTC	TRBV3-1/TRBV3-2	TRBJ2-7	TRBD2	-	15
CASSSLQTTNTEAFF	TGTGCCAGCAGCTCCTTACAGACGACGAACACTGAAGCTTTCTTT	TRBV7-9	TRBJ1-1	-	-	15
CASSVNSGGAGELFF	TGCGCCAGCAGTGTTAATAGCGGGGGTGCCGGGGAGCTGTTTTTT	TRBV10-1	TRBJ2-2	TRBD2	-	15
CASSLIGGTEAFF	TGTGCCAGCAGCTTAATAGGGGGAACTGAAGCTTTCTTT	TRBV7-3	TRBJ1-1	-	-	13
CATTARAAFTDTQYF	TGTGCCACCACTGCGCGGGCGGCCTTCACAGATACGCAGTATTTT	TRBV6-5	TRBJ2-3	-	-	15
CASRLTGSNYGYTF	TGTGCCAGCAGGCTAACAGGGAGTAACTATGGCTACACCTTC	TRBV27	TRBJ1-2	-	-	14
CASSPLTSTETQYF	TGTGCCAGCAGCCCCTTAACTAGCACAGAGACCCAGTACTTC	TRBV7-9	TRBJ2-5	-	once	14
CASQRTTGGGTEAFF	TGCGCCAGCCAGAGAACGACAGGGGGTGGCACTGAAGCTTTCTTT	TRBV5-1	TRBJ1-1	TRBD1	few	15
CASSRGNTEAFF	TGTGCCAGCAGTCGGGGGAATACTGAAGCTTTCTTT	TRBV6-5	TRBJ1-1	-	-	12
CASSRTGPNQPQHF	TGTGCCAGCAGTAGAACAGGGCCTAATCAGCCCCAGCATTTT	TRBV27	TRBJ1-5	-	-	14
CASSVRETQYF	TGTGCCAGCAGCGTTCGGGAGACCCAGTACTTC	TRBV5-6	TRBJ2-5	-	-	11
CASSQDALAGVYSYNEQFF	TGTGCCAGCAGCCAAGATGCCCTAGCGGGGGTCTACTCCTACAATGAGCAGTTCTTC	TRBV14	TRBJ2-1	TRBD2	-	19
CASSVDDREAFF	TGTGCCAGCAGCGTAGACGACAGGGAAGCTTTCTTT	TRBV9	TRBJ1-1	-	once	12
CASSPVRELTNTGELFF	TGTGCCAGCTCACCAGTACGGGAACTGACGAACACCGGGGAGCTGTTTTTT	TRBV18	TRBJ2-2	-	-	17
CASSGGFQGMNAAQYF	TGTGCCAGCAGTGGAGGCTTTCAGGGGATGAACGCGGCGCAGTACTTC	TRBV6-1	TRBJ2-7	-	-	16
CASSFSDTINSPLHF	TGTGCCAGCAGCTTCTCGGACACAATTAATTCACCCCTCCACTTT	TRBV5-4	TRBJ1-6	-	-	15
CAWSVGAGSYEQYF	TGTGCCTGGAGTGTGGGGGCCGGGTCCTACGAGCAGTACTTC	TRBV30	TRBJ2-7	-	-	14
CASSEYWEGYGGYTF	TGTGCCAGCAGTGAATATTGGGAGGGGTATGGTGGCTACACCTTC	TRBV25-1	TRBJ1-2	-	-	15
CAWLKQGVTEAFF	TGTGCCTGGCTCAAACAAGGGGTCACTGAAGCTTTCTTT	TRBV30	TRBJ1-1	-	-	13
CASSPETGHYGYTF	TGTGCCAGCAGCCCCGAGACAGGGCACTATGGCTACACCTTC	TRBV5-4	TRBJ1-2	TRBD1	-	14
CASTLGATPAGLPTYEQYF	TGTGCCAGCACCTTGGGGGCGACACCCGCTGGCCTTCCTACATACGAGCAGTACTTC	TRBV28	TRBJ2-7	-	once	19
CASSLVTSGERDEQFF	TGTGCCAGCAGCTTGGTGACTAGCGGGGAAAGGGATGAGCAGTTCTTC	TRBV5-4	TRBJ2-1	TRBD2	-	16
CASSQDARGINTEAFF	TGCGCCAGCAGCCAAGACGCCAGGGGTATTAATACTGAAGCTTTCTTT	TRBV4-1	TRBJ1-1	-	-	16
CASSLGDRAQDYGYTF	TGCGCCAGCAGCTTGGGGGACAGGGCCCAGGACTATGGCTACACCTTC	TRBV5-1	TRBJ1-2	TRBD1	-	16
CAISEPLGRANTGELFF	TGTGCCATCAGTGAGCCCCTGGGCAGGGCGAACACCGGGGAGCTGTTTTTT	TRBV10-3	TRBJ2-2	-	few	17
CASSPTGTFYETQYF	TGTGCCAGCAGCCCAACCGGGACTTTCTATGAGACCCAGTACTTC	TRBV7-3	TRBJ2-5	-	few	15
CASRTQGLDTEAFF	TGTGCCAGTAGGACACAGGGGTTGGACACTGAAGCTTTCTTT	TRBV19	TRBJ1-1	TRBD1	-	14
CASSYSGLNQPQHF	TGTGCCAGCAGTTACTCGGGGCTGAATCAGCCCCAGCATTTT	TRBV6-6	TRBJ1-5	-	-	14
CASSPPGSLEEQFF	TGTGCCAGCAGCCCCCCAGGCAGCCTCGAGGAGCAGTTCTTC	TRBV11-1	TRBJ2-1	-	-	14
CASSGQGATDTQYF	TGTGCCAGCTCAGGACAGGGGGCCACAGATACGCAGTATTTT	TRBV18	TRBJ2-3	TRBD1	-	14
CASSFGQSPTNEKLFF	TGTGCCAGCAGCTTCGGACAGTCACCAACTAATGAAAAACTGTTTTTT	TRBV5-8	TRBJ1-4	-	-	16
CASRRAVRSYGEAFF	TGTGCCAGCAGGAGGGCGGTAAGGTCGTATGGTGAAGCTTTCTTT	TRBV2	TRBJ1-1	-	-	15